This T cell receptor beta chain was profiled in a study of molecular identifiers for immune sequencing clone quantification. This CDR3 is 13 amino acids long. The V end lost 3 bases, the J end lost 3 bases, and 9 bases lay between the germline ends. CDR1 is SNHLY and CDR2 is FYNNEI in the germline V gene. This clonotype is termed medium-sized. Its cognate antigen is unknown. TCRdb recomputed calls from the PCR reads with MiXCR, one row per CDR3 protein. The table lists 12,000 or so distinct CDR3 sequences, approximately 20% of them singletons. Study-wide findings and caveats: In a background of about a million naive cells, spiked Jurkat TCR RNA from one cell was reportedly detectable.

The chain links TRBV2 to TRBJ2-7; no reliable D call. This receptor was identified in a human donor in good health. Some libraries in this study had Jurkat cell RNA spiked in. Sequencing was done on a sample of naive CD8+ T cells from blood, with Jurkat cell RNA spiked in. The sample's subset: FACS-sorted CD8+CD4-CCR7+CD45RA+ naive T cells. This CDR3 reads CASSDTPSYEQYF. The CDR3 DNA follows: TGTGCCAGCAGTGACACCCCAAGCTACGAGCAGTACTTC.